This T cell receptor beta chain stems from a study of shared clonotypes between healthy human individuals. Study-wide context: Serving as donors were two women and three men, whose ages spanned 18 to 49. Three plates each covered CD4 naive and memory; CD8 naive two, CD8 memory one.

It was CD45RO-negative cells, positively selected for CCR7, that made up naive CD8 cells, with terminally differentiated effector memory CD45RA+ cells excluded. Produced via immunoSEQ multiplex PCR; TCRdb's table is partial and in-frame only. The sample yields some 2.1 million clones, less than 95% seen once. The CDR3 covers 14 residues. Trimming stripped 2 bases from V and 4 bases from J, with 9 bases between. Germline loops: CDR1 SGHVS, CDR2 FNYEAQ. V gene TRBV7-6 combines with J gene TRBJ1-3; D may be TRBD1 (5 bases). This clonotype was obtained from a man younger than 35 in good health. What was sequenced was naive CD8+ T cells sorted from blood. In nucleotides, the CDR3 is TGTGCCAGCAGCTTATGGGACTTGGGAAACACCATATATTTT. Protein product: CASSLWDLGNTIYF.